Given below is one T cell receptor (beta chain) in context. This sample was included in a study of T cell changes during pregnancy in multiple sclerosis. The table came from immunoSEQ multiplex PCR; TCRdb's copy has only in-frame clones and leaves some out. This table has 55,000 to 70,000 clones, 93% appearing once. The specimen comprised peripheral blood, sampled after pregnancy. This sequence originates from a female donor with multiple sclerosis, enrolled in a pregnancy study.

The CDR3: CASSPGTRGDTQYF. Written as DNA, the CDR3 is TGTGCCAGTAGTCCCGGGACTAGAGGCGATACGCAGTATTTT. The chain couples TRBV19 to TRBJ2-3, with 8 positions matching TRBD2. CDR1 is LNHDA, CDR2 SQIVND, per germline (reference sequence). J lost 6 bases, V lost 5 bases, and 7 bases had no gene match. The length of the CDR3 is 14 residues.